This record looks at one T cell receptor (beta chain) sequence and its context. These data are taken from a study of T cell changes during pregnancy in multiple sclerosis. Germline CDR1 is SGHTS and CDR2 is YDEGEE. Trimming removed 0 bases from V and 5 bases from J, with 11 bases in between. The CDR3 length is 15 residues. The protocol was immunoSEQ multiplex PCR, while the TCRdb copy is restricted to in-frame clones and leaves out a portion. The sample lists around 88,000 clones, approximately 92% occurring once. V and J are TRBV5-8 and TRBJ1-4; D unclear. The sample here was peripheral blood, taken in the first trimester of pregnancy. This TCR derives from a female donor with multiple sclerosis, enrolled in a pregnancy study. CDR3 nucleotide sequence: TGTGCCAGCAGCTTGGACACGGGGAAAAATGAAAAACTGTTTTTT. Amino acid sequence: CASSLDTGKNEKLFF.